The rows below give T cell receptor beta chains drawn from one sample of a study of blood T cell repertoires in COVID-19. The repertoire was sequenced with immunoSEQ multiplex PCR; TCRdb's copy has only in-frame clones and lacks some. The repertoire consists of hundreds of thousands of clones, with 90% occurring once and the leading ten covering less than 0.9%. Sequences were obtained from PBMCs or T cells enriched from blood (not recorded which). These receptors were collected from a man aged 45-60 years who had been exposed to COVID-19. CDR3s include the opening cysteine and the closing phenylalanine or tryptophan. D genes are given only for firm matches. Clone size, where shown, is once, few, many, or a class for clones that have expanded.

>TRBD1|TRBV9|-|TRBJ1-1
TGTGCCAGCAGCCTAGGGACAGGGGGCATTATAGATGCTTTCTTT
CASSLGTGGIIDAFF
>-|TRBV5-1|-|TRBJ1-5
TGCGCCAGCAGTCAGGGGAGCAATCAGCCCCAGCATTTT
CASSQGSNQPQHF
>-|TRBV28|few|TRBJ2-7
TGTGCCAGCCGCACACCGTGGACAGACTACGAGCAGTACTTC
CASRTPWTDYEQYF
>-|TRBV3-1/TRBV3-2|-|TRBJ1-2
TGTGCCAGCAGCCTAATCAGATACTCGGGGGTAGAGAACTATGGCTACACCTTC
CASSLIRYSGVENYGYTF
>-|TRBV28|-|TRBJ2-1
TGTGCCAGCAGTTTACCTTCCCCGTTCTCCTACAATGAGCAGTTCTTC
CASSLPSPFSYNEQFF
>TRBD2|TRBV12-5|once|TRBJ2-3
TGTGCTAGTGGTTGGGGTCTAGCGGGGGACACAGATACGCAGTATTTT
CASGWGLAGDTDTQYF
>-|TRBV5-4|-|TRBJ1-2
TGTGCCAGCAGCTTGGACGGGATCTATGGCTACACCTTC
CASSLDGIYGYTF
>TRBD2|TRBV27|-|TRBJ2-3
TGTGCCAGCAGTCCCGCCCGACTAGCGGGGATGCTAGATACGCAGTATTTT
CASSPARLAGMLDTQYF
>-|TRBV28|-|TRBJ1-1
TGTGCCAGCCAGGTAAACACTGAAGCTTTCTTT
CASQVNTEAFF
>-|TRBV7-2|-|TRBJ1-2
TGTGCCAGCAGCTTAGGGCAGGGTGGTGGCTACACCTTC
CASSLGQGGGYTF
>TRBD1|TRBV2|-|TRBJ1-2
TGTGCCAGCAGTACACAGGGGGCGCAGTATGGCTACACCTTC
CASSTQGAQYGYTF
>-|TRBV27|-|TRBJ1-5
TGTGCCAGCAGTTTAAAGAGACAGGGCAATCAGCCCCAGCATTTT
CASSLKRQGNQPQHF
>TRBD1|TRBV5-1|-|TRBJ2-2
TGCGCCAGCAGGGGACAGATGAACACCGGGGAGCTGTTTTTT
CASRGQMNTGELFF
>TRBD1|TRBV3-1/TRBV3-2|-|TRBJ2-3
TGTGCCAGCAGCCGCAGACAGGGGTGGACAGATACGCAGTATTTT
CASSRRQGWTDTQYF
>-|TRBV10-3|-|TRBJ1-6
TGTGCCATCTCTGGGGGGGCTAGCTCCTATAATTCACCCCTCCACTTT
CAISGGASSYNSPLHF
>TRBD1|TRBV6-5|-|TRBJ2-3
TGTGCCAGCAGTCGACCGGGACAGGGCCCAGATACGCAGTATTTT
CASSRPGQGPDTQYF
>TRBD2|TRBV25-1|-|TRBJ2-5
TGTGCCAGCAGTGAACTAGCGGGGGGTCAGGCAGTTACCCAGTACTTC
CASSELAGGQAVTQYF
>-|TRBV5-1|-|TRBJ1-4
TGCGCCAGCAGCTTGGCCAGTTTGGAGAATTTGGAAAAACTGTTTTTT
CASSLASLENLEKLFF
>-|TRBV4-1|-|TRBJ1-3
TGCGCCAGCAGCCAAGCTACAGGGACAATAGTTGGAAACACCATATATTTT
CASSQATGTIVGNTIYF
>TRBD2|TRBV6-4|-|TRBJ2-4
TGTGCCAGCAGTTGGCGGGAGGGTATAGCCAAAAACATTCAGTACTTC
CASSWREGIAKNIQYF
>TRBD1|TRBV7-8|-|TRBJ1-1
TGTGCCAGCAGCTTAGCGATAGGGGGCGGGATGAACACTGAAGCTTTCTTT
CASSLAIGGGMNTEAFF
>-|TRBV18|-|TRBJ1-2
TGTGCCAGCTCACCTACCCGAACTTACAGTTATGGCTACACCTTC
CASSPTRTYSYGYTF
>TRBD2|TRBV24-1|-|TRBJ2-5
TGTGCCACCAGCGTAGCGGGAGCTCAAGAGACCCAGTACTTC
CATSVAGAQETQYF
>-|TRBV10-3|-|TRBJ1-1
TGTGCCATCAGTGTTCAGGGGCTGAACACTGAAGCTTTCTTT
CAISVQGLNTEAFF
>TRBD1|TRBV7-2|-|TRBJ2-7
TGTGCCAGCAGCCCTACCTACAGGGGCTACGAGCAGTACTTC
CASSPTYRGYEQYF
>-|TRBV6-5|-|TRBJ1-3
TGTGCCACCGTTTACGGGGGATCGGGAAACACCATATATTTT
CATVYGGSGNTIYF
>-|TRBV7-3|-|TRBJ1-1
TGTGCCAGCAGCTTACGAGGGTTGACCGGAGGCACTGAAGCTTTCTTT
CASSLRGLTGGTEAFF
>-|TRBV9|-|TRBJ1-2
TGTGCCAGCAGCGTAGCTCGTCAACAATCAGGGGAAGGCTACACCTTC
CASSVARQQSGEGYTF
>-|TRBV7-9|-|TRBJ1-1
TGTGCCAGCAGCTTCCTACAGGTGGACACTGAAGCTTTCTTT
CASSFLQVDTEAFF
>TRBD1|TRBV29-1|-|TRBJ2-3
TGCAGCGTCAGGGGGCGGGTGAGAGATACGCAGTATTTT
CSVRGRVRDTQYF
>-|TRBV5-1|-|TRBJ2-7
TGCGCCAGCAGCTCCGGGACACCATCCTACGAGCAGTACTTC
CASSSGTPSYEQYF
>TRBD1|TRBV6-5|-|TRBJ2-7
TGTGCCAGCACCTCGCCCGGGACAGGTTCCTACGAGCAGTACTTC
CASTSPGTGSYEQYF
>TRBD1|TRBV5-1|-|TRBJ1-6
TGCGCCAGCAGGGACAGGGCGGATAATTCACCCCTCCACTTT
CASRDRADNSPLHF
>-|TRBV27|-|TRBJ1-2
TGTGCCAGCAGTTTGGGGGCGGGGGGCTATGGCTACACCTTC
CASSLGAGGYGYTF
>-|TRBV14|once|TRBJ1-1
TGTGCCAGCAGCCACAGGGTCTCGATAACTGAAGCTTTCTTT
CASSHRVSITEAFF
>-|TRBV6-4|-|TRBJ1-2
TGTGCCAGCAGTGAATCAGGCTATGGCTACACCTTC
CASSESGYGYTF
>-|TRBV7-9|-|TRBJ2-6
TGTGCCAGCCGGAGGGCTGGGGCCAACGTCCTGACTTTC
CASRRAGANVLTF
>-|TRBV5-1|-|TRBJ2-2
TGCGCCAGCAGCTTGGAACTAGCTTTCACCGGGGAGCTGTTTTTT
CASSLELAFTGELFF
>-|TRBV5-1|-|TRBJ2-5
TGCGCCAGCAGCGCCGGGGGACGGTCCGAAGAGACCCAGTACTTC
CASSAGGRSEETQYF
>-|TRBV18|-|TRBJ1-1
TGTGCCAGCTCACCATCGGGGGGCACTGAAGCTTTCTTT
CASSPSGGTEAFF
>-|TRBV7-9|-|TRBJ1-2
TGTGCCAGCAGCCTGGCGCAGGGGTATGGCTACACCTTC
CASSLAQGYGYTF
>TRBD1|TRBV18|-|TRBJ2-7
TGTGCCAGCTCATCGCGGACAGGGGGCGCATACGAGCAGTACTTC
CASSSRTGGAYEQYF
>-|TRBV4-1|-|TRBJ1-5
TGCGCCAGCAGCCACCCCTTCCCGGGGGATAATCAGCCCCAGCATTTT
CASSHPFPGDNQPQHF
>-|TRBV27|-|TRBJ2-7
TGTGCCACCGAACATTTTCCCGGGTCGGGCGAGCAGTACTTC
CATEHFPGSGEQYF
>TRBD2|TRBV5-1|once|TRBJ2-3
TGCGCCAGCAGCCTCCGACTAGCGGGGGGCCAACGCCTGTTCACAGATACGCAGTATTTT
CASSLRLAGGQRLFTDTQYF
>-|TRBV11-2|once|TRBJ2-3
TGTGCCAGCGCCCACACAGGGATGGCAGATACGCAGTATTTT
CASAHTGMADTQYF
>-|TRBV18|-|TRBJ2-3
TGTGCCAGCTCGCGGAACTTTCTAAACACAGATACGCAGTATTTT
CASSRNFLNTDTQYF
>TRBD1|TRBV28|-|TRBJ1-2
TGTGCCAGCAGTTTATATAGACAGGGGGCAGGACGAGGCTACACCTTC
CASSLYRQGAGRGYTF
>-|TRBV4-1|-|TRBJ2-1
TGCGCCAGCAGCCAACAGGGTAACCCGATACACAATGAGCAGTTCTTC
CASSQQGNPIHNEQFF
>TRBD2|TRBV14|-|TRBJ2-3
TGTGCCAGCAGCCCATCTCGGACTAGCGGAAGCACAGATACGCAGTATTTT
CASSPSRTSGSTDTQYF
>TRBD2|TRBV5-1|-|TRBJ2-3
TGCGCCAGCAGCTTGGGCGGACTAGCGGGGGGCACAGATACGCAGTATTTT
CASSLGGLAGGTDTQYF
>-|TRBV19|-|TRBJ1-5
TGTGCCAGTAGTATTCGGAGTAGCAATCAGCCCCAGCATTTT
CASSIRSSNQPQHF
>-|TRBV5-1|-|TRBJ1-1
TGCGCCAGCAGCTTGGAAGGAGGTAGGGCTGCTTTCTTT
CASSLEGGRAAFF
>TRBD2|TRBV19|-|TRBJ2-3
TGTGCCAGTAGTATACAGCTACCTAGCGGGGGTAACACAGATACGCAGTATTTT
CASSIQLPSGGNTDTQYF
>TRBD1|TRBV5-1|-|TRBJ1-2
TGCGCCAGCAGCTTGCGACAGGGGTTAGAAGGCTACACCTTC
CASSLRQGLEGYTF
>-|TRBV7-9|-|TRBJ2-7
TGTGCCAGCAGCCCCTTTTCTGGGGGGTACTCCTACGAGCAGTACTTC
CASSPFSGGYSYEQYF
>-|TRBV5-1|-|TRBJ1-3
TGCGCCAGCAGCTTGGTTTCAGGGGCCCCTCGGACCATATATTTT
CASSLVSGAPRTIYF
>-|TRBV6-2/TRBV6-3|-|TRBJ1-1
TGTGCCAGCAGTTACGCCCAGGGTGAAGCTTTCTTT
CASSYAQGEAFF
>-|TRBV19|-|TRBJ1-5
TGTGCCAGTAGTATAGAAGGGGGAGAGCCCCAGCATTTT
CASSIEGGEPQHF